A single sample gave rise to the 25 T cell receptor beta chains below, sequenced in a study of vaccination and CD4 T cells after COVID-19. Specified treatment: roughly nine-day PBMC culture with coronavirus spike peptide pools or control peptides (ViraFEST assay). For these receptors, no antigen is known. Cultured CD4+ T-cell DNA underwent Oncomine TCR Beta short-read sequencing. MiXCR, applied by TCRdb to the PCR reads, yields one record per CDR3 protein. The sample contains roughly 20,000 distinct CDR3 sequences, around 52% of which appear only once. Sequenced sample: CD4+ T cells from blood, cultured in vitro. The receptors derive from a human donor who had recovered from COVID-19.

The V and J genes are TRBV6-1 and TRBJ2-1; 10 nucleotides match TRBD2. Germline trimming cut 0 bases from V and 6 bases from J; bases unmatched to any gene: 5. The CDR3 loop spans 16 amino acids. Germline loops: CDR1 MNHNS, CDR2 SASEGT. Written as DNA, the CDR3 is TGTGCCAGCAGTGAAGCGGGCAGCGGGAGGGCCAATGAGCAGTTCTTC. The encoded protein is CASSEAGSGRANEQFF.

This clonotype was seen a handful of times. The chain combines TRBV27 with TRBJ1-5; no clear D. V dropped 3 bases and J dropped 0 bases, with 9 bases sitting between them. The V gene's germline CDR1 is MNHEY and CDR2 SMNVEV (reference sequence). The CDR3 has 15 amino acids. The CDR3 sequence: CASSLGLNSNQPQHF. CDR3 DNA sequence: TGTGCCAGCAGTTTGGGCCTTAATAGCAATCAGCCCCAGCATTTT.

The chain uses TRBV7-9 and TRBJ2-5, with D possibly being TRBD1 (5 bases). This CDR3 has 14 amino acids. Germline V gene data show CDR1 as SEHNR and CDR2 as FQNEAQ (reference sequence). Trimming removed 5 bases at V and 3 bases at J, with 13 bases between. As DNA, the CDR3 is TGTGCCAGCAGCCGCTCACAGGTCGAAGAGACCCAGTACTTC. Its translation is CASSRSQVEETQYF.

The CDR3 region is CSASQLGTQAGGYTF. DNA of the CDR3: TGCAGTGCTAGTCAATTGGGGACCCAGGCAGGGGGCTACACCTTC. J is TRBJ1-2 and V is TRBV20-1, with D maybe TRBD1 (5 bases). The length of the CDR3 is 15 residues. V dropped 3 bases and J dropped 8 bases, with 22 bases sitting between them. Germline CDR1 and CDR2: DFQATT and SNEGSKA (reference sequence).

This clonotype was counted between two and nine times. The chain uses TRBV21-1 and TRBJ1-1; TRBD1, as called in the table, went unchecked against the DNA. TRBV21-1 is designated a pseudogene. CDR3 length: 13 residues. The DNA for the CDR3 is TGTGCCAGCGAGGGGCAGGGGAACACTGAAGCTTTCTTT. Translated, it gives CASEGQGNTEAFF.

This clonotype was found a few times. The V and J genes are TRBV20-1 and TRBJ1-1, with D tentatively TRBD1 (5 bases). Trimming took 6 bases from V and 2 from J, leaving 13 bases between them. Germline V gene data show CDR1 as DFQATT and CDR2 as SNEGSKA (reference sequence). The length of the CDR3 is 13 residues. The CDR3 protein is CSAPRQSNTEAFF. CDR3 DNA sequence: TGCAGTGCGCCGAGACAGAGCAACACTGAAGCTTTCTTT.

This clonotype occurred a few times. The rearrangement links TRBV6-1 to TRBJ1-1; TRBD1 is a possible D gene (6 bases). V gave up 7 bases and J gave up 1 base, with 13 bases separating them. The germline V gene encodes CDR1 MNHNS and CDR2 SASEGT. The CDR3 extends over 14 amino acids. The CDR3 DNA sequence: TGTGCCAGCAAACTCGGGGGGGCGAACACTGAAGCTTTCTTT. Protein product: CASKLGGANTEAFF.

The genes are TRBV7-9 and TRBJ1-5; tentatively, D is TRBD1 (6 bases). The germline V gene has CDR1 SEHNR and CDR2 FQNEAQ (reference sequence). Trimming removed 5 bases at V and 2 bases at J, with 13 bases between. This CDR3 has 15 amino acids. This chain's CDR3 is CASSPTGLGNQPQHF. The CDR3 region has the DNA TGTGCCAGCAGCCCGACAGGTCTTGGCAATCAGCCCCAGCATTTT.

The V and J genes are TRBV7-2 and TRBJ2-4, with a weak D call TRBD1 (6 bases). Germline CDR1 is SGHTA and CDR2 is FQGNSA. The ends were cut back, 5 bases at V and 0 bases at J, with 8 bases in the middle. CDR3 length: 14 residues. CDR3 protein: CASSLDRAKNIQYF. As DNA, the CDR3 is TGTGCCAGCAGCCTGGACAGAGCCAAAAACATTCAGTACTTC.

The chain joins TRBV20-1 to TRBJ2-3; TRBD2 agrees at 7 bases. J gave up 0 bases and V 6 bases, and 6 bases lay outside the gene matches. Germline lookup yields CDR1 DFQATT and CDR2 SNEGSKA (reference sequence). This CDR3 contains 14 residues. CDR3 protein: CSAAGDQSTDTQYF. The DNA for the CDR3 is TGCAGTGCGGCGGGGGACCAAAGCACAGATACGCAGTATTTT.

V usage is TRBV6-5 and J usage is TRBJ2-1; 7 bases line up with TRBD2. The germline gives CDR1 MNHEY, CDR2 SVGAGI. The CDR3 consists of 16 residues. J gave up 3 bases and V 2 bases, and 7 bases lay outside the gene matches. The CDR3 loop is CASSYRPRGGYNEQFF. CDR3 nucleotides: TGTGCCAGCAGTTACCGCCCTCGCGGGGGCTACAATGAGCAGTTCTTC.

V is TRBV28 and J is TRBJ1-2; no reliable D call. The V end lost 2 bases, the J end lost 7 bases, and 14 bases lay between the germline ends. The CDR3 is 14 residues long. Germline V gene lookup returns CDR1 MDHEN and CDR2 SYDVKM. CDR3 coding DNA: TGTGCCAGCAGTTTAGGGAGAACTCGGGGTGGCTACACCTTC. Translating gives CASSLGRTRGGYTF.

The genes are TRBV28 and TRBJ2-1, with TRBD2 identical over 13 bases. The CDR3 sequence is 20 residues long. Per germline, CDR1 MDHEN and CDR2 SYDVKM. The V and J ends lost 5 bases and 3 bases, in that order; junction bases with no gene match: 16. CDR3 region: CASSLEPRETSGRHYNEQFF. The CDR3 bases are TGTGCCAGCAGTCTCGAGCCCCGCGAGACTAGCGGGAGGCACTACAATGAGCAGTTCTTC.

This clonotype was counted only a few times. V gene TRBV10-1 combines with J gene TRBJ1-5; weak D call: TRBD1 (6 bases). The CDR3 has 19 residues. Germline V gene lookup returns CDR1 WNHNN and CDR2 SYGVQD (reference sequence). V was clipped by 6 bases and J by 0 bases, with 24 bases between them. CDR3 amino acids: CASRSRTGGRLYSNQPQHF. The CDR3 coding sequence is TGCGCCAGCAGGTCCAGGACGGGGGGCAGACTTTATAGCAATCAGCCCCAGCATTTT.

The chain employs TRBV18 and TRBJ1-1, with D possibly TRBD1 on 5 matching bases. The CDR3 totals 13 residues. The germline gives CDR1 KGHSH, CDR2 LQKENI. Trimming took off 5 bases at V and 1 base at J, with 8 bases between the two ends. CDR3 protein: CASSFGQNTEAFF. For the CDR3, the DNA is TGTGCCAGCTCATTCGGACAGAACACTGAAGCTTTCTTT.

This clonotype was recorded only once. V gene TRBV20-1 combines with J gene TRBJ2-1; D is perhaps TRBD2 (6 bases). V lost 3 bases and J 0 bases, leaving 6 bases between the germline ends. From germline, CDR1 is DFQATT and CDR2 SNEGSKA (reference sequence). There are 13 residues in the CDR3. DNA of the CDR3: TGCAGTGCTAGGGACTACTCCTACAATGAGCAGTTCTTC. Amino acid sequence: CSARDYSYNEQFF.

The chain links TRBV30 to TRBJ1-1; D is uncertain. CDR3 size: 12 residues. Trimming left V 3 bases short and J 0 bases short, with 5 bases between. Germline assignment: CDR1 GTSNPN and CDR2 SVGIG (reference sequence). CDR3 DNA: TGTGCCTGGAGACTGATGAACACTGAAGCTTTCTTT. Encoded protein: CAWRLMNTEAFF.

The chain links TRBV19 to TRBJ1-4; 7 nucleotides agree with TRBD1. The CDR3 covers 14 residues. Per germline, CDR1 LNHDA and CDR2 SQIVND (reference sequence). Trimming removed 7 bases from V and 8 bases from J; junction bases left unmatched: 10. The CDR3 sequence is CASMTRGRGEKLFF. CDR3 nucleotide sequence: TGTGCCAGTATGACTAGGGGGCGAGGAGAAAAACTGTTTTTT.

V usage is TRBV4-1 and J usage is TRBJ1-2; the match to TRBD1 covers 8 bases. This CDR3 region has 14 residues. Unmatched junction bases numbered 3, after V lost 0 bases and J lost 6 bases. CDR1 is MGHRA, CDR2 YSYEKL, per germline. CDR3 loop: CASSQDRGRNGYTF. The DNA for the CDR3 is TGCGCCAGCAGCCAAGACAGGGGGCGAAATGGCTACACCTTC.

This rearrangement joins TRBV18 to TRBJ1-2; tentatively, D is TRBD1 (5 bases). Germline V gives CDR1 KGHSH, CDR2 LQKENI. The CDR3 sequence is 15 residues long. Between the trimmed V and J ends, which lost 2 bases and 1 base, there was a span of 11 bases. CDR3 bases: TGTGCCAGCTCACCAGACAGTTATCTTAACTATGGCTACACCTTC. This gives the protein CASSPDSYLNYGYTF.

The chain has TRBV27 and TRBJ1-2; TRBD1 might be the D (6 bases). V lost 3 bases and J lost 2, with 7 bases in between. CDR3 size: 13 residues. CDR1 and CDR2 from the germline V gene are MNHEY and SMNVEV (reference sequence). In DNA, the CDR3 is TGTGCCAGCAGTTTTGACAGGAACTATGGCTACACCTTC. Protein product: CASSFDRNYGYTF.

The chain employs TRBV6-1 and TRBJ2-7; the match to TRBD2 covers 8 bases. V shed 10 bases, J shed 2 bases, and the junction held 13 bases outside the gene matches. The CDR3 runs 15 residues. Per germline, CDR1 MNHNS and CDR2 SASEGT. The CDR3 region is CATSAGVAGTYEQYF. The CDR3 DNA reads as TGTGCCACCTCCGCAGGGGTAGCGGGGACCTACGAGCAGTACTTC.

CDR3 residues: CASSISGGIEAFF. The DNA of the CDR3 is TGTGCCAGTAGTATTTCAGGGGGTATTGAAGCTTTCTTT. The chain is built from TRBV19 and TRBJ1-1; 7 bases fit TRBD1. Germline V lookup: CDR1 LNHDA, CDR2 SQIVND (reference sequence). Trimming removed 3 bases from V and 7 bases from J; junction bases left unmatched: 5. There are 13 residues in the CDR3.

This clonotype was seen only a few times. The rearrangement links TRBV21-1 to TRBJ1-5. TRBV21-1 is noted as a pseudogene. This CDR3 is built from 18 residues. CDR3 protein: CASSKALERVGSNQPQHF. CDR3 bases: TGTGCCAGCAGCAAAGCGCTGGAAAGGGTGGGGAGCAATCAGCCCCAGCATTTT.

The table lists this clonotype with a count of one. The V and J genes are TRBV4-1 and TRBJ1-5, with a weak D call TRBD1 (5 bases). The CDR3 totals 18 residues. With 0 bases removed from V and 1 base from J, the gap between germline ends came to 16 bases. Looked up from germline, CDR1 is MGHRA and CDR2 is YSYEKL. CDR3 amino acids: CASSQEAGWGGSNQPQHF. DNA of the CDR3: TGCGCCAGCAGCCAAGAGGCCGGGTGGGGGGGGAGCAATCAGCCCCAGCATTTT.